This paragraph reports one T cell receptor beta chain. Its antigen is undetermined. The repertoire was sequenced with immunoSEQ multiplex PCR; TCRdb's copy has only in-frame clones and lacks some. The sample holds about 160,000 clones, 80% to 90% seen once. Germline CDR1 reads SGDLS; CDR2 reads YYNGEE. The CDR3 consists of 14 residues. The V end lost 0 bases, the J end lost 0 bases, and 5 bases lay between the germline ends. The entry originates in a study of T cell responses to AZD1222 COVID-19 vaccine. Study-level findings and limits: The study reported that nearly half of spike-specific TCRs target unmutated variant regions. Increased Spike-specific TCR breadth and depth were observed after two AZD1222 doses. Repertoire sampling was restricted to post-peak T cell response timepoints. Donors were chiefly white British, with a greater number of females, and clonal diversity was perhaps underestimated.

The specimen comprised peripheral blood, sampled on day 0 of AZD1222 vaccination. V gene TRBV9 combines with J gene TRBJ2-3; tentative D call: TRBD1 (5 bases). The receptor was derived from an adult in good health. The CDR3 loop reads CASSVEGSTDTQYF. The CDR3 DNA reads TGTGCCAGCAGCGTAGAGGGGAGCACAGATACGCAGTATTTT.